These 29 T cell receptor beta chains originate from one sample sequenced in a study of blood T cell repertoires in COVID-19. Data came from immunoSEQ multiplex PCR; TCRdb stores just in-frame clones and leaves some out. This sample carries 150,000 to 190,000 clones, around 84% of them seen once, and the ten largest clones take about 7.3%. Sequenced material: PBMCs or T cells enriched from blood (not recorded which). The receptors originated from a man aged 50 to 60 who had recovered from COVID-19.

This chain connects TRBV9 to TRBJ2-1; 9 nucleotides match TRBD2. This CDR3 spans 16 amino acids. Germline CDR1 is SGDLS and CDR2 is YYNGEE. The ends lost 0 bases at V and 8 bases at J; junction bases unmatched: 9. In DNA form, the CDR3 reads TGTGCCAGCAGCGTAGACGGCGGGGGGGTATTCGATGAGCAGTTCTTC. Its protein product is CASSVDGGGVFDEQFF.

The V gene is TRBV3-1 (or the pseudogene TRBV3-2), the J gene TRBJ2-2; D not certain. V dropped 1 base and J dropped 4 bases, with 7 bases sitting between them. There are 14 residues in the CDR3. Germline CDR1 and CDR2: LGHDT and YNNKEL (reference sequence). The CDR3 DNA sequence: TGTGCCAGCAGCCAAGGCGTCTCCACCGGGGAGCTGTTTTTT. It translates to CASSQGVSTGELFF.

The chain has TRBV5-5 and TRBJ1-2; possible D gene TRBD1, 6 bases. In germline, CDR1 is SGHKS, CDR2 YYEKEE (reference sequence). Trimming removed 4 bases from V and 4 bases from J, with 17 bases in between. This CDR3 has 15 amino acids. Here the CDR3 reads CASSQASQGPYGYTF. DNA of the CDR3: TGTGCCAGCAGCCAAGCCTCCCAGGGGCCCTATGGCTACACCTTC. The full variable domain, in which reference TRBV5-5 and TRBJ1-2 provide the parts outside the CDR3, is DAGVTQSPTHLIKTRGQQVTLRCSPISGHKSVSWYQQVLGQGPQFIFQYYEKEERGRGNFPDRFSARQFPNYSSELNVNALLLGDSALYLCASSQASQGPYGYTFGSGTRLTVV.

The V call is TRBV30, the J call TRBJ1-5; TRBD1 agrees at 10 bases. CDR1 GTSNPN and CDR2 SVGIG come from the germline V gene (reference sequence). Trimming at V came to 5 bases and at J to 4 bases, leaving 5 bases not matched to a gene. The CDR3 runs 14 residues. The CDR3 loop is CAWGRGQGNQPQHF. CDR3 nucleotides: TGTGCCTGGGGCCGGGGACAGGGGAATCAGCCCCAGCATTTT. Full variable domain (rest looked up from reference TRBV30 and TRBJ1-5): SQTIHQWPATLVQPVGSPLSLECTVEGTSNPNLYWYRQAAGRGLQLLFYSVGIGQISSEVPQNLSASRPQDRQFILSSKKLLLSDSGFYLCAWGRGQGNQPQHFGDGTRLSIL.

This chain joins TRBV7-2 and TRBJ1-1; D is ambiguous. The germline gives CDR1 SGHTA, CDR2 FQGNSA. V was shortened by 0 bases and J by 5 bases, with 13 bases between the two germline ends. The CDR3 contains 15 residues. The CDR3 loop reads CASSLARYGETEAFF. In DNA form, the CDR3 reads TGTGCCAGCAGCTTAGCGAGGTACGGGGAAACTGAAGCTTTCTTT.

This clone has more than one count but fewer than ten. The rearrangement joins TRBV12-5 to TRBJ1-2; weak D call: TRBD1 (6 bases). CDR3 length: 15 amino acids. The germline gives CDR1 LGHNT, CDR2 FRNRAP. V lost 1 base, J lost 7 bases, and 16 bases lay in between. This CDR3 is CASGLGRTAVGGYTF. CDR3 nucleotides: TGTGCTAGTGGTTTGGGACGGACAGCGGTTGGTGGCTACACCTTC.

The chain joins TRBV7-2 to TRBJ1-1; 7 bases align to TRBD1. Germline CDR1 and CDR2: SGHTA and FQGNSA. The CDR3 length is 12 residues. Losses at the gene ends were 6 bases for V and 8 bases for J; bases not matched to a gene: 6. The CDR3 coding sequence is TGTGCCAGCAGTTGGAGGGGGCGGGAAGCTTTCTTT. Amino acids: CASSWRGREAFF.

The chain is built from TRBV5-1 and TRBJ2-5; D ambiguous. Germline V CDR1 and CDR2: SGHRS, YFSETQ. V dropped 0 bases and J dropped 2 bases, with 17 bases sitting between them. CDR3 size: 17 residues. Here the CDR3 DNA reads TGCGCCAGCAGCTTGGGAATGGCTAGACCTTTACAAGAGACCCAGTACTTC. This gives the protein CASSLGMARPLQETQYF.

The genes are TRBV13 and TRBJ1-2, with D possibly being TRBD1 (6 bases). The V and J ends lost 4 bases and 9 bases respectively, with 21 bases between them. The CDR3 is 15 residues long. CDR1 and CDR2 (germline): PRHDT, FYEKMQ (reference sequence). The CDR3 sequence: CASSSLRGGVSSYTF. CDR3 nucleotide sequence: TGTGCCAGCAGCTCACTACGGGGGGGCGTTAGTAGCTACACCTTC.

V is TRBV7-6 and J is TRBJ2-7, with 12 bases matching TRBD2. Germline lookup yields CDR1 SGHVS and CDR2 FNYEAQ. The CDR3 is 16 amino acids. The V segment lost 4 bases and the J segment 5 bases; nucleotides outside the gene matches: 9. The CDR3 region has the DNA TGTGCCAGCAGCTCACTAGCGGGGGGATCGATCGACGAGCAGTACTTC. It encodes CASSSLAGGSIDEQYF.

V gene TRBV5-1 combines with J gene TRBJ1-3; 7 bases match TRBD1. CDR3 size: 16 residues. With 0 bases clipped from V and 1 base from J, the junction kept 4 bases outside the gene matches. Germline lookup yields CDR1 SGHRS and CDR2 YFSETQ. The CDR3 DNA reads TGCGCCAGCAGCTTGGGACAGGGTAGTTCTGGAAACACCATATATTTT. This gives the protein CASSLGQGSSGNTIYF.

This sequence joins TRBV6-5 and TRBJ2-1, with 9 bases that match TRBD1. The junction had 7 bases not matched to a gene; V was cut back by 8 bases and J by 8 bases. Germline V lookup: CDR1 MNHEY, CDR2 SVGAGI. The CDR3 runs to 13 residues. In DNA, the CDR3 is TGTGCCAGCGGGGGGGACAGGGACGATGAGCAGTTCTTC. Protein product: CASGGDRDDEQFF.

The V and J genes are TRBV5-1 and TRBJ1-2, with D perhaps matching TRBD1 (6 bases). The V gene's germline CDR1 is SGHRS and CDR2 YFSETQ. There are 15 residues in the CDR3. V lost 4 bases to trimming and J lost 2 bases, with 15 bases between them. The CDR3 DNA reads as TGCGCCAGCAGCCAGCAAGGACAGACGAACTATGGCTACACCTTC. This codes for CASSQQGQTNYGYTF.

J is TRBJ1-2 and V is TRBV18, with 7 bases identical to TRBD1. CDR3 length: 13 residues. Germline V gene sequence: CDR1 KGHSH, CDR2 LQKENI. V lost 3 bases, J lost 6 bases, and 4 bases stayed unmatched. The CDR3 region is CASSPDRVDGYTF. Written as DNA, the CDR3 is TGTGCCAGCTCACCCGACAGGGTGGATGGCTACACCTTC.

CDR3 bases: TGTGCCAGCGCAGGTCCTGGCTACACCTTC. Its protein is CASAGPGYTF. This rearrangement joins TRBV28 to TRBJ1-2; D is unclear. V was pared by 8 bases and J by 7 bases, with 8 bases between. The CDR3 spans 10 residues. Germline assignment: CDR1 MDHEN and CDR2 SYDVKM.

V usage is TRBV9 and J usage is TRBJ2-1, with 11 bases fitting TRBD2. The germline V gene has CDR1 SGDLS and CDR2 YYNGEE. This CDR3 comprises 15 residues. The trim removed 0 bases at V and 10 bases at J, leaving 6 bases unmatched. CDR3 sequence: CASSVGLAGGKEQFF. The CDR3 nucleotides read TGTGCCAGCAGCGTAGGGCTAGCGGGGGGAAAGGAGCAGTTCTTC.

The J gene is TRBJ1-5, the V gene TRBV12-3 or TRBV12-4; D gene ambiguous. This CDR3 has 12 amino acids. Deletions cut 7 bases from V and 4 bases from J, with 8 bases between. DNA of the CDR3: TGTGCCAGCACCGTCAGAAATCAGCCCCAGCATTTT. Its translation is CASTVRNQPQHF.

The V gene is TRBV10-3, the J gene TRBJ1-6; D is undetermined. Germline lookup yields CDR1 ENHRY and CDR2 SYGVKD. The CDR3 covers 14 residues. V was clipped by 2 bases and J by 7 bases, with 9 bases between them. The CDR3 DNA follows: TGTGCCATCAGTGAGGACGGCGGCAATTCACCCCTCCACTTT. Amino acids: CAISEDGGNSPLHF.

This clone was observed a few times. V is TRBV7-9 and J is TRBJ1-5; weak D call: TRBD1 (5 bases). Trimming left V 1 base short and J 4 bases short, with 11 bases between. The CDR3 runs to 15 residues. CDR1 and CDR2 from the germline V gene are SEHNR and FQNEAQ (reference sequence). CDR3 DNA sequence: TGTGCCAGCAGCTTAGAGTCGACAGTGAATCAGCCCCAGCATTTT. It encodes CASSLESTVNQPQHF.

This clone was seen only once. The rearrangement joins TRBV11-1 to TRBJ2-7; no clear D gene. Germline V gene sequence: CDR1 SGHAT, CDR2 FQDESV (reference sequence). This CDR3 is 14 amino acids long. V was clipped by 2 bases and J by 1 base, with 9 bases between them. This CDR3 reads CASSLTPGSYEQYF. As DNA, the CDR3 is TGTGCCAGCAGCTTAACCCCAGGATCCTACGAGCAGTACTTC.

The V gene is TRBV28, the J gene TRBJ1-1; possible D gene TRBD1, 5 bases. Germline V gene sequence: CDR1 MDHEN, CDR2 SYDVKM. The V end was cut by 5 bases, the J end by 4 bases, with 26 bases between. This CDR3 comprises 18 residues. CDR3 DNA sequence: TGTGCCAGCAGTCCCCCGGTTTGGACGGGGGGTATGGGCACTGAAGCTTTCTTT. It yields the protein CASSPPVWTGGMGTEAFF.

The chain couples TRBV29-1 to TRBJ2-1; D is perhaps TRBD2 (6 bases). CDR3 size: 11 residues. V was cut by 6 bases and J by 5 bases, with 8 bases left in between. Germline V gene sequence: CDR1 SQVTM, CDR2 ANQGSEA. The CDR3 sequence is CSVGGNNEQFF. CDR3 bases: TGCAGCGTAGGCGGGAACAATGAGCAGTTCTTC.

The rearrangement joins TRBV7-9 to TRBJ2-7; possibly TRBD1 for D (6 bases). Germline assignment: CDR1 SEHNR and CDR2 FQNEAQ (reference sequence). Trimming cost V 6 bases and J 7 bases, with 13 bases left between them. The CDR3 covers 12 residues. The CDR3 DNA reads TGTGCCAGCAGTTATCGGACAGAAGAGCAGTACTTC. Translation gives CASSYRTEEQYF.

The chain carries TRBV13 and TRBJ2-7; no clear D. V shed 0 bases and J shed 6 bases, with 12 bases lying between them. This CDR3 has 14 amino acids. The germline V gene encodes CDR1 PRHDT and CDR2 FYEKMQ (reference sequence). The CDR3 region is CASSLGRGLREQYF. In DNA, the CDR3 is TGTGCCAGCAGCTTAGGACGAGGTCTACGCGAGCAGTACTTC.

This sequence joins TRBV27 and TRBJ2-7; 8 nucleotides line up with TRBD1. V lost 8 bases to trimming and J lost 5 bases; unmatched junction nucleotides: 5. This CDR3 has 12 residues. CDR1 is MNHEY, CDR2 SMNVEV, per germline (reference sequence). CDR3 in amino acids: CASGDRINEQYF. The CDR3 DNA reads TGTGCCAGCGGGGACAGGATAAACGAGCAGTACTTC.

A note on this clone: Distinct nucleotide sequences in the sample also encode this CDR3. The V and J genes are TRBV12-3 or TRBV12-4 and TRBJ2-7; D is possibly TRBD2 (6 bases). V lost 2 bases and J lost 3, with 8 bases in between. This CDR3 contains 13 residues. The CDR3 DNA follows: TGTGCCAGCAGTTTATGGGGAGGCTACGAGCAGTACTTC. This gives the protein CASSLWGGYEQYF.

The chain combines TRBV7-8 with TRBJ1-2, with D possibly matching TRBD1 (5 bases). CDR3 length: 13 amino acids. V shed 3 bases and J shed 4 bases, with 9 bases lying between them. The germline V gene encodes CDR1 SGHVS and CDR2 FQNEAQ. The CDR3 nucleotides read TGTGCCAGCAGCTTGGGGGGACGCTATGGCTACACCTTC. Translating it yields CASSLGGRYGYTF.

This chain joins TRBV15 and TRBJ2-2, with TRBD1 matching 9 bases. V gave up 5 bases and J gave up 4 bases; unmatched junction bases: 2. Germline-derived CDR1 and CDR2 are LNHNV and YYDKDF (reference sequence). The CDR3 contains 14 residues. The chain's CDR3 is CATSGDRVTGELFF. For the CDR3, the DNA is TGTGCCACCAGCGGGGACAGGGTCACCGGGGAGCTGTTTTTT.

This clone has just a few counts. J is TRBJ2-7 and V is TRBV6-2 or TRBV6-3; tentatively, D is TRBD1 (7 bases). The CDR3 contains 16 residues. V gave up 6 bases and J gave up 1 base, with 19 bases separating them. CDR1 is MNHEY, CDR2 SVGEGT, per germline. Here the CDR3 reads CASSPRGTALSYEQYF. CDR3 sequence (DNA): TGTGCCAGCAGCCCCCGGGGGACAGCCCTTTCCTACGAGCAGTACTTC.